The source of this T cell receptor (beta chain) is a study of blood T cells in healthy people across ages. Study-level results: Bulk PBMC profiling left naive and antigen-experienced comparisons inconclusive. Fewer expanded clones and more diversity marked long-lived versus aged donors.

Germline CDR1 reads SGHRS; CDR2 reads YFSETQ. The CDR3 totals 12 residues. V lost 7 bases to trimming and J lost 9 bases; unmatched junction nucleotides: 6. Whenever a sample was processed, at least 6.5 million PBMCs were isolated. Primers used in a second PCR of roughly 6 to 12 cycles were a sample-barcoded 5' primer and a J-beta primer mix. One entry per CDR3 protein, called by TCRdb with MiXCR from the 5' RACE reads. The sample lists some 690,000 distinct CDR3 sequences, around a fifth seen once, with about 22% in the top ten. A single count supports this clonotype. Its antigen is still unknown. The source material was blood. This rearrangement joins TRBV5-1 to TRBJ1-2; TRBD1 agrees at 10 bases. The origin of this receptor is a man in his sixties or seventies in good health. DNA for the CDR3: TGCGCCAGCTGGGGACAGGGGATGAGCTACACCTTC. Translated, it gives CASWGQGMSYTF.